The TCR beta chain under discussion was sequenced for a study of blood T cell repertoires in COVID-19. Overall study context: COVID-19 samples, acute and convalescent, were from the United States, Italy and Spain. T cells, B-cell-depleted T cells, or PBMCs provided the cDNA or gDNA that served as material.

As handled by the study authors: Reference gene primer amplification yielded estimated nucleated cell counts. Profiled with immunoSEQ multiplex PCR; TCRdb holds only in-frame clones, not every one. For V, J and clone size, that table is used; D and trimming come from the DNA. The sample carries 65,000 to 70,000 clones, approximately 86% recorded once. The germline V gene encodes CDR1 SGHDT and CDR2 YYEEEE. This CDR3 contains 13 residues. V was shortened by 4 bases and J by 7 bases, with 11 bases between the two germline ends. Material for sequencing was peripheral blood. V usage is TRBV5-6 and J usage is TRBJ1-4; no definite D call. The receptor's source is a woman aged 60-70 years with acute or convalescent COVID-19. Here the CDR3 reads CASSGLGSEKLFF. The CDR3, as DNA: TGTGCCAGCAGCGGACTTGGGAGTGAAAAACTGTTTTTT.